These 2 T cell receptor beta chains were all obtained from the same sample, sequenced in a study of T cells in Graves' hyperthyroidism and ophthalmopathy. RNA transcripts were the template for amplifying TCR beta CDR3 regions. The TCR CDR3 was amplified in a first-round RT-PCR using the HTBI primer set. TCRdb passed the multiplex PCR reads through MiXCR, listing each CDR3 protein once. Seen here are around 600,000 distinct CDR3 sequences, 45% observed once, and the top ten hold under 8%. Sequencing was done on a sample of peripheral blood or thyroid tissue (not recorded which). The receptors here all came from an adult man with Graves' disease, either hyperthyroidism or ophthalmopathy (not recorded which).

The V gene is TRBV20-1, the J gene TRBJ2-2; D remains unclear. V was pared by 7 bases and J by 4 bases, with 19 bases between. The CDR3 length is 15 residues. The germline gives CDR1 DFQATT, CDR2 SNEGSKA (reference sequence). CDR3 in DNA: TGCAGTGGTTCTTGGCCCACCGGTGGCACCGGGGAGCTGTTTTTT. Its protein product is CSGSWPTGGTGELFF.

This clonotype has only a few counts. This chain uses TRBV7-8 with TRBJ1-5; D gene unclear. Germline CDR1 SGHVS, CDR2 FQNEAQ. With 3 bases removed from V and 0 bases from J, the gap between germline ends came to 12 bases. The CDR3 extends over 16 amino acids. CDR3 loop: CASSFREDFSNQPQHF. CDR3 nucleotides: TGTGCCAGCAGCTTCCGGGAAGACTTTAGCAATCAGCCCCAGCATTTT.